The T cell receptor (beta chain) described here comes from a study of cytomegalovirus exposure and HLA in healthy donors. Study conclusions and caveats: In a later analysis, at a false discovery rate of 0.05, under 20,000 TCR beta sequences were associated with HLA alleles.

The PCR made use of 60 Vbeta and 13 Jbeta primers. TCRdb keeps only in-frame clones here, not all; method: immunoSEQ multiplex PCR. The data hold some 150,000 clones, with around 79% observed a single time. The CDR3 has 16 residues. As regards this clone: Antigen unknown.

This TCR derives from a male donor in good health and CMV-seronegative. Specimen: PBMCs. The J gene is TRBJ2-2, the V gene TRBV21-1; TRBD2, the table's D call, was not compared with the DNA. TRBV21-1 is given as a pseudogene. CDR3 in DNA: TGTGCCAGCAGCAAAGCGCGGAACACCGACGCCGGGGAGCTGTTTTTT. Translating it yields CASSKARNTDAGELFF.